This TCR beta chain was profiled in a study of spatial heterogeneity in lung cancer (dated by TCRdb to the late 2010s). Concerning the study at large: More beta-chain than alpha-chain transcripts were consistently detected, likely reflecting higher beta-chain transcript abundance. Both alpha and beta chains were TCR-sequenced in samples taken at surgery, namely 220 tumor regions, around 70 matched nontumor lung samples and roughly 56 PBMC samples. In the raw uncorrected reads, each unique combination of TCR and UMI appeared on average more than ten times. Nonsynonymous mutation counts, determined by whole-exome sequencing of tumor tissue, were related to TCR repertoire features. The study quantitatively compared TCR alpha and beta repertoires across multiple tumor regions, matched nontumor lung and blood in non-small cell lung cancer. Paper-wide results and their limitations: Ubiquitous expanded tumor TCRs showed up in blood more often at tumor resection than at routine follow-up. Confirming at a functional level the hypothesis that regional TCRs recognize regional mutations was considered to require additional single-cell paired TCR alpha and beta sequencing.

Library prep was done by 5' RACE. TCRdb shows the sequencer as NextSeq 500. The TCR library protocol attached a unique molecular identifier to each TCR cDNA molecule to allow correction of PCR and sequencing errors. Per the authors' processing: TCR identification, UMI-based error correction and CDR3 extraction were all carried out with Decombinator tools. TCRs above a frequency of 2 per 1,000, corresponding to the top 1% of the tumor frequency distribution, were defined as expanded. Rényi diversity was computed with the R vegan package after subsampling each repertoire 100 times to 5,000 TCRs. CDR3 similarity networks were built from amino acid triplet string-kernel similarity, with CDR3s being connected when pairwise similarity was above 0.82. The public sequencing data were trimmed at Q25 with fastp and processed into clonotypes with MiXCR by TCRdb, which kept only in-frame beta chains. CDR3 protein sequences are deduplicated, and each keeps its most common genes and DNA. These V and J calls rely on TCRdb rather than the paper's analysis. The sample yields some 80,000 distinct CDR3 sequences; 7.5% to 9.5% were counted once. The ten most abundant clones make up roughly 7.1% of the sample.

This clonotype occurred many times. Its antigen is currently not known. No per-base quality is available; no much larger clone lies one base away. For CDR1 and CDR2, the germline V gene (reference sequence) lists MNHEY and SMNVEV. Here V drops 5 bases and J drops 6 bases, and the junction holds 5 bases not matched to any gene. Measured from the cysteine to the phenylalanine, the CDR3 is 14 residues long. Only CDR3 DNA remains: 42 bases, in frame from the first base. The sample's time point, from its label and the paper: sample taken at primary tumor resection. Donors were around 69 patients with early-stage, untreated non-small cell lung cancer from the lung TRACERx cohort. Whole RNA extracted from tumor and nontumor lung tissue, or from cryopreserved PBMC samples, was used for TCR sequencing without cell sorting. Only patients for whom sufficient RNA was available from at least two tumor regions were selected for TCR sequencing.

The TCR originated in a male donor with early-stage non-small cell lung cancer. The chain uses TRBV27 and TRBJ2-2, and 8 junctional nucleotides match TRBD2. Here the sequenced sample was PBMCs, taken at surgery. Here the CDR3 is given as CASSPAGGPGELFF. The DNA reads TGTGCCAGCAGTCCCGCGGGGGGACCCGGGGAGCTGTTTTTT.